This TCR beta chain was profiled in a study of blood T cell repertoires in COVID-19. Per the original data handling: Estimation of nucleated cell counts relied on the amplification of reference gene primers. Some clones are missing from TCRdb's copy, which holds only in-frame ones; the method was immunoSEQ multiplex PCR. D and trimming come from the DNA, and the V and J calls and clone size come from that table. In the table there are 360,000 or so clones, roughly 90% of which are singletons. This CDR3 region has 14 residues. CDR1 and CDR2 (germline): SGHRS, YFSETQ. V lost 4 bases and J 9 bases, leaving 17 bases between the germline ends. Enrollees, about 18 to 100 years old, lived in roughly 24 US areas. A case of COVID-19 had been met by exposed participants within 2 weeks before study entry.

The receptor was isolated from a woman in her thirties who had been exposed to COVID-19. This rearrangement joins TRBV5-1 to TRBJ1-5, with a weak D call TRBD1 (6 bases). The sample was PBMCs or T cells enriched from blood (not recorded which). The CDR3, as DNA: TGCGCCAGCAGCCCTGTAGGGGGTGGTCTGCCCCAGCATTTT. Protein product: CASSPVGGGLPQHF.